The clone carrying this T cell receptor beta chain has a single count. Some clones are missing from TCRdb's copy, which holds only in-frame ones; the method was immunoSEQ multiplex PCR. The profile shows roughly 140,000 clones, about nine tenths of them singletons. This specimen comes from a study of control samples from healthy donors and cancer patients. The ends were cut back, 4 bases at V and 0 bases at J, with 19 bases in the middle. The germline V gene has CDR1 MNHNS and CDR2 SASEGT. The CDR3 has 17 residues. Sequencing was performed on blood. The origin of this receptor is a man aged 25 to 40 in good health. V gene TRBV6-1 combines with J gene TRBJ2-7; D gene unclear. The CDR3 nucleotides are TGTGCCAGCAGTGTGCTCCCGGTGGGTTCTAACTCCTACGAGCAGTACTTC. Translating it yields CASSVLPVGSNSYEQYF.